A single sample is the source of the 32 T cell receptor beta chains below, sequenced in a study of cytomegalovirus exposure and HLA in healthy donors. This table comes from immunoSEQ multiplex PCR, and its TCRdb copy is limited to in-frame clones, with some not included. The data contain 180,000 or so clones, around nine tenths of them singletons. The sequencing sample was made of PBMCs. The receptors shown here come from a man aged 30-40 years in good health and CMV-seropositive.

The J gene is TRBJ2-7, the V gene TRBV11-2, with D possibly being TRBD1 (6 bases). V was trimmed by 2 bases and J by 1 base, leaving 12 bases between them. Germline CDR1 SGHAT, CDR2 FQNNGV. This CDR3 region has 15 residues. CDR3 nucleotides: TGTGCCAGCAGCTTAAACCGGGACACTTCCTACGAGCAGTACTTC. Translation: CASSLNRDTSYEQYF.

The chain is built from TRBV7-2 and TRBJ1-3; D ambiguous. Per germline, CDR1 SGHTA and CDR2 FQGNSA. The CDR3 totals 13 residues. The ends were cut back, 1 base at V and 8 bases at J, with 9 bases in the middle. The CDR3 bases are TGTGCCAGCAGCTTAGAAGCCGGAGACACCATATATTTT. It is translated as CASSLEAGDTIYF.

The chain joins TRBV5-1 to TRBJ1-4, with D maybe TRBD1 (6 bases). The CDR3 length is 18 residues. The germline gives CDR1 SGHRS, CDR2 YFSETQ. Trimming left V 2 bases short and J 3 bases short, with 20 bases between. Written as DNA, the CDR3 is TGCGCCAGCAGCTTTAGGGGGACCCGAGTTGAGGCTAATGAAAAACTGTTTTTT. Protein product: CASSFRGTRVEANEKLFF.

The gene calls are TRBV6-5 and TRBJ1-5; no reliable D call. The germline V gene encodes CDR1 MNHEY and CDR2 SVGAGI. Trimming removed 2 bases at V and 0 bases at J, with 2 bases between. This CDR3 comprises 13 residues. This CDR3 reads CASSYVSNQPQHF. CDR3 in DNA: TGTGCCAGCAGTTACGTTAGCAATCAGCCCCAGCATTTT.

This clone has just one count. The CDR3 coding sequence is TGTGCCAGCAGTTACTCCAGGGTCTATCAGCCCCAGCATTTT. Translating it yields CASSYSRVYQPQHF. The chain links TRBV6-5 to TRBJ1-5, with D possibly TRBD1 on 5 matching bases. Germline CDR1 is MNHEY and CDR2 is SVGAGI. V lost 0 bases to trimming and J lost 5 bases, with 8 bases between them. The CDR3 consists of 14 residues.

The chain is built from TRBV7-2 and TRBJ2-7, with 10 bases matching TRBD1. The germline V gene has CDR1 SGHTA and CDR2 FQGNSA. V was clipped by 8 bases and J by 0 bases; unmatched bases: 4. This CDR3 has 14 residues. The CDR3 region has the DNA TGTGCCAGCTCTCGGACAGGGGGCTCCTACGAGCAGTACTTC. Protein product: CASSRTGGSYEQYF.

The chain uses TRBV6-1 and TRBJ2-7, with 9 bases fitting TRBD1. The CDR3 contains 15 residues. Looked up from germline, CDR1 is MNHNS and CDR2 is SASEGT. The J segment lost 5 bases and the V segment lost 2 bases, leaving 7 bases of the junction unmatched. CDR3 residues: CASSEPGQGMDEQYF. CDR3 DNA: TGTGCCAGCAGTGAACCGGGACAGGGTATGGACGAGCAGTACTTC.

The genes are TRBV9 and TRBJ1-1, with D tentatively TRBD1 (6 bases). V was cut by 0 bases and J by 4 bases, with 13 bases left in between. Germline V CDR1 and CDR2: SGDLS, YYNGEE. The CDR3 runs 15 residues. The CDR3 spells CASSVAGARGTEAFF. The CDR3 nucleotides read TGTGCCAGCAGCGTAGCAGGGGCCCGGGGCACTGAAGCTTTCTTT.

The chain couples TRBV4-2 to TRBJ2-7; no clear D gene. The CDR3 spans 14 residues. V was clipped by 0 bases and J by 6 bases, with 12 bases between them. From germline, CDR1 is LGHNA and CDR2 YNFKEQ. The CDR3 nucleotides read TGTGCCAGCAGCCAAGACCCCTTGGCAGGCGAGCAGTACTTC. This translates into CASSQDPLAGEQYF.

The chain joins TRBV29-1 to TRBJ1-4, with 9 bases fitting TRBD1. The germline V gene encodes CDR1 SQVTM and CDR2 ANQGSEA. The J segment lost 4 bases and the V segment lost 6 bases, leaving 12 bases of the junction unmatched. CDR3 size: 16 residues. The CDR3 bases are TGCAGCGTGGAAATGGGACAGGGCCCTCATAATGAAAAACTGTTTTTT. It yields the protein CSVEMGQGPHNEKLFF.

This chain joins TRBV30 and TRBJ1-2; 7 bases map to TRBD1. The CDR3 contains 14 residues. Looked up from germline, CDR1 is GTSNPN and CDR2 is SVGIG (reference sequence). V lost 2 bases and J lost 8; bases outside the gene matches: 11. The CDR3 DNA sequence: TGTGCCTGGAGTATAGGACAGGACGCAGTCGGCTACACCTTC. Amino acids: CAWSIGQDAVGYTF.

The V call is TRBV5-1, the J call TRBJ1-4, with D tentatively TRBD1 (5 bases). Looked up from germline, CDR1 is SGHRS and CDR2 is YFSETQ. The length of the CDR3 is 14 residues. Trimming removed 4 bases at V and 2 bases at J, with 9 bases between. The CDR3 nucleotides read TGCGCCAGCAGCCCAGGGAGCACTAATGAAAAACTGTTTTTT. Its protein product is CASSPGSTNEKLFF.

This chain uses TRBV29-1 with TRBJ2-3; TRBD1 aligns across 8 bases. Germline V gene data show CDR1 as SQVTM and CDR2 as ANQGSEA. Trimming cost V 4 bases and J 4 bases; bases outside gene matches: 10. The CDR3 is made up of 15 amino acids. The CDR3 DNA is TGCAGCGTTGTGATACCCCAGGGGGCAGCAGATACGCAGTATTTT. Translated, it gives CSVVIPQGAADTQYF.

J is TRBJ2-5 and V is TRBV29-1; D may match TRBD1 or TRBD2 (5 bases each). Germline CDR1 reads SQVTM; CDR2 reads ANQGSEA. Trimming cost V 6 bases and J 0 bases, with 17 bases left between them. CDR3 length: 15 residues. CDR3: CSVMRDGGYQETQYF. DNA for the CDR3: TGCAGCGTCATGAGGGACGGCGGGTACCAAGAGACCCAGTACTTC.

V gene TRBV11-3 combines with J gene TRBJ2-3, with a tentative D call TRBD1 (5 bases). Germline loops: CDR1 SGHNT, CDR2 YENEEA. The V and J ends lost 0 bases and 6 bases respectively, with 13 bases between them. The CDR3 is 15 residues long. This chain's CDR3 is CASSLEETGIDTQYF. The CDR3 DNA reads as TGTGCCAGCAGCTTAGAAGAAACAGGAATCGATACGCAGTATTTT.

This chain uses TRBV27 with TRBJ2-7; 7 positions match TRBD1. Per the germline V gene, CDR1 is MNHEY and CDR2 is SMNVEV (reference sequence). J was trimmed by 4 bases and V by 3 bases; bases with no gene match: 18. The CDR3 totals 18 residues. The CDR3 spells CASSFGSPDRGGSYEQYF. The CDR3 region has the DNA TGTGCCAGCAGTTTCGGATCACCGGACAGAGGGGGCTCATACGAGCAGTACTTC.

The V gene is TRBV25-1, the J gene TRBJ2-1; possibly TRBD2 for D (7 bases). V shed 2 bases and J shed 5 bases, with 16 bases lying between them. The CDR3 consists of 16 residues. Per the germline V gene, CDR1 is MGHDK and CDR2 is SYGVNS. The CDR3 loop is CASSERGGEAHNEQFF. In nucleotides, the CDR3 is TGTGCCAGCAGTGAAAGAGGGGGGGAGGCCCACAATGAGCAGTTCTTC.

The chain carries TRBV5-4 and TRBJ1-2; D possibly corresponds to TRBD1 (5 bases). This CDR3 is 13 amino acids long. Germline V lookup: CDR1 SGHNT, CDR2 YYREEE (reference sequence). The V end lost 0 bases, the J end lost 4 bases, and 7 bases lay between the germline ends. CDR3 sequence reads: CASSLAGGYGYTF. In nucleotides, the CDR3 is TGTGCCAGCAGCTTGGCGGGGGGCTATGGCTACACCTTC.

In its sample, this clone was seen once. The chain employs TRBV5-1 and TRBJ2-7; 9 bases match TRBD2. The CDR3 is 15 residues long. CDR1 is SGHRS, CDR2 YFSETQ, per germline. V was pared by 4 bases and J by 6 bases, with 11 bases of the junction left unmatched. The CDR3 is CASSRSSGRPLEQYF. In DNA, the CDR3 is TGCGCCAGCAGCAGATCAAGCGGGAGGCCCCTCGAGCAGTACTTC. The full variable domain, its missing parts supplied by reference TRBV5-1 and TRBJ2-7, is KAGVTQTPRYLIKTRGQQVTLSCSPISGHRSVSWYQQTPGQGLQFLFEYFSETQRNKGNFPGRFSGRQFSNSRSEMNVSTLELGDSALYLCASSRSSGRPLEQYFGPGTRLTVT.

This chain joins TRBV19 and TRBJ1-2; D is uncertain. This CDR3 region has 13 residues. The germline gives CDR1 LNHDA, CDR2 SQIVND (reference sequence). Between the trimmed V and J ends, which lost 5 bases and 1 base, there was a span of 8 bases. Here the CDR3 DNA reads TGTGCCAGTAGTGCGGGAAGTAACTATGGCTACACCTTC. Its protein product is CASSAGSNYGYTF.

The V and J genes are TRBV4-1 and TRBJ1-1; the D gene is possibly TRBD1 (6 bases). Deletions cut 1 base from V and 3 bases from J, with 15 bases between. The germline V gene encodes CDR1 MGHRA and CDR2 YSYEKL. The CDR3 is 16 residues long. Written as DNA, the CDR3 is TGCGCCAGCAGCCAAGCCAGACAAGGGGGGGACACTGAAGCTTTCTTT. Translated: CASSQARQGGDTEAFF.

This chain uses TRBV7-6 with TRBJ1-1; D is ambiguous. This CDR3 is 14 amino acids long. V lost 0 bases to trimming and J lost 2 bases, with 7 bases between them. The germline V gene has CDR1 SGHVS and CDR2 FNYEAQ. CDR3 sequence reads: CASSLAQLNTEAFF. CDR3 nucleotides: TGTGCCAGCAGCTTAGCACAGCTAAACACTGAAGCTTTCTTT.

The chain carries TRBV27 and TRBJ1-2, with D possibly matching TRBD1 (6 bases). Germline CDR1 MNHEY, CDR2 SMNVEV (reference sequence). The CDR3 is 14 amino acids. V shed 4 bases and J shed 4 bases, with 13 bases lying between them. The CDR3 reads CASSSRGGAYGYTF. DNA of the CDR3: TGTGCCAGCAGTTCAAGGGGGGGTGCCTATGGCTACACCTTC.

The gene calls are TRBV5-1 and TRBJ2-7, with 7 bases aligning to TRBD2. Germline V gene lookup returns CDR1 SGHRS and CDR2 YFSETQ. The CDR3 is 11 amino acids. Trimming took 7 bases from V and 6 from J; bases not matched to a gene: 4. The CDR3 nucleotides are TGCGCCAGCGGATCTAGCGGCGAGCAGTACTTC. Encoded protein: CASGSSGEQYF. Complete variable domain (other parts from reference TRBV5-1 and TRBJ2-7): KAGVTQTPRYLIKTRGQQVTLSCSPISGHRSVSWYQQTPGQGLQFLFEYFSETQRNKGNFPGRFSGRQFSNSRSEMNVSTLELGDSALYLCASGSSGEQYFGPGTRLTVT.

The chain links TRBV11-3 to TRBJ1-2, with D tentatively TRBD1 (6 bases). The CDR3 sequence is 17 residues long. V shed 5 bases and J shed 2 bases, with 21 bases lying between them. CDR1 is SGHNT, CDR2 YENEEA, per germline. CDR3 region: CASSPPAGHDGNYGYTF. For the CDR3, the DNA is TGTGCCAGCAGCCCTCCGGCGGGACACGACGGAAACTATGGCTACACCTTC.

This chain links TRBV4-2 with TRBJ1-3, with no clear D. Trimming removed 1 base at V and 7 bases at J, with 8 bases between. The CDR3 is made up of 13 amino acids. Germline V gene data show CDR1 as LGHNA and CDR2 as YNFKEQ. In nucleotides, the CDR3 is TGTGCCAGCAGCCAAGTCGAAGACAACACCATATATTTT. Its protein product is CASSQVEDNTIYF.

This clone was observed a single time. The V call is TRBV6-1, the J call TRBJ1-6; tentative D call: TRBD1 (5 bases). Germline CDR1 MNHNS, CDR2 SASEGT. V was shortened by 3 bases and J by 0 bases, with 6 bases between the two germline ends. CDR3 length: 15 residues. The CDR3 DNA sequence: TGTGCCAGCAGTGAGGGGGACTCCTATAATTCACCCCTCCACTTT. Protein sequence: CASSEGDSYNSPLHF.

The V gene is TRBV5-1, the J gene TRBJ1-6, with D uncertain. Germline V lookup: CDR1 SGHRS, CDR2 YFSETQ. The CDR3 extends over 16 amino acids. V was cut by 4 bases and J by 0 bases, with 11 bases left in between. CDR3 sequence: CASSPASSSYNSPLHF. In DNA, the CDR3 is TGCGCCAGCAGCCCAGCTTCGAGCTCCTATAATTCACCCCTCCACTTT.

The J gene is TRBJ1-1, the V gene TRBV6-5; D not resolved. The CDR3 spans 14 residues. V gave up 4 bases and J gave up 1 base, with 10 bases separating them. Per the germline V gene, CDR1 is MNHEY and CDR2 is SVGAGI. CDR3 protein: CASSSWTGNTEAFF. The DNA of the CDR3 is TGTGCCAGCAGTTCTTGGACGGGGAACACTGAAGCTTTCTTT.

The V gene is TRBV30, the J gene TRBJ2-7, with 10 bases fitting TRBD1. Germline loops: CDR1 GTSNPN, CDR2 SVGIG (reference sequence). The length of the CDR3 is 15 residues. J was trimmed by 0 bases and V by 4 bases; bases with no gene match: 6. CDR3 sequence: CAWNPDRGVSYEQYF. In DNA, the CDR3 is TGTGCCTGGAACCCGGACAGGGGGGTCTCCTACGAGCAGTACTTC.

This clone came up a few times. This sequence joins TRBV13 and TRBJ1-2; 7 bases agree with TRBD1. CDR1 and CDR2 from the germline V gene are PRHDT and FYEKMQ (reference sequence). Trimming at V came to 5 bases and at J to 8 bases, leaving 8 bases not matched to a gene. There are 13 residues in the CDR3. The CDR3 region is CASSPGGGEGYTF. Here the CDR3 DNA reads TGTGCCAGCAGCCCAGGGGGGGGCGAAGGCTACACCTTC.

This clone has only a few counts. The identical CDR3 is also encoded by other nucleotide sequences in the sample. This sequence joins TRBV9 and TRBJ2-7; the D gene could be TRBD1 or TRBD2 (5 bases each). CDR1 is SGDLS and CDR2 is YYNGEE in the germline V gene. The V and J ends lost 3 bases and 2 bases respectively, with 9 bases between them. This CDR3 comprises 13 residues. CDR3 sequence: CASSAGTAYEQYF. The CDR3 DNA reads TGTGCCAGCAGCGCCGGGACCGCCTACGAGCAGTACTTC. The full variable domain, its missing parts supplied by reference TRBV9 and TRBJ2-7, is DSGVTQTPKHLITATGQRVTLRCSPRSGDLSVYWYQQSLDQGLQFLIQYYNGEERAKGNILERFSAQQFPDLHSELNLSSLELGDSALYFCASSAGTAYEQYFGPGTRLTVT.